These 2 T cell receptor beta chains were all obtained from the same sample, sequenced in a study of CD8 T cells in ankylosing spondylitis (dated by TCRdb to about 2017). No antigen has been assigned to these receptors. General findings and caveats noted by the study authors: Blood from ankylosing spondylitis patients appeared to be characterized by a TCR beta motif made up of several highly homologous amino acid variants.

The library came from 5' RACE. Sequenced using an Illumina HiSeq 2500. The raw public reads went through TCRdb reprocessing: fastp at Q25, MiXCR clone calling, in-frame beta chains kept. Each record represents a unique CDR3 protein, reported with the most common genes and DNA among its rows. Recorded for this sample are fewer than 550,000 distinct CDR3 sequences; about 5.4% of them occurred a single time. The ten largest account for roughly 3.3% of the sample. Sequenced: blood, either unsorted or a sorted T cell fraction (not recorded which). The receptor source for this set is a male donor with ankylosing spondylitis.

The chain carries TRBV5-5 and TRBJ2-1, with D perhaps matching TRBD2 (5 bases). CDR1 and CDR2 from the germline V gene are SGHKS and YYEKEE (reference sequence). CDR3 length: 16 residues. V gave up 0 bases and J gave up 7 bases, with 17 bases separating them. The CDR3 loop is CASSLGSGPWVNEQFF. CDR3 DNA sequence: TGTGCCAGCAGCTTGGGGAGCGGCCCCTGGGTTAATGAGCAGTTCTTC.

The table lists this clonotype with many counts. The chain joins TRBV27 to TRBJ1-2; D is unresolved. The V gene's germline CDR1 is MNHEY and CDR2 SMNVEV (reference sequence). Trimming stripped 0 bases from V and 3 bases from J, with 11 bases between. CDR3 length equals 15 residues. CDR3 nucleotide sequence: TGTGCCAGCAGTTTATCCCCATTGGTCTACTATGGCTACACCTTC. It yields the protein CASSLSPLVYYGYTF.